This TCR beta chain derives from a study of spatial heterogeneity in lung cancer. V was shortened by 6 bases and J by 5 bases, with 11 bases between the two germline ends. CDR1 and CDR2 (germline): ENHRY, SYGVKD. The CDR3 loop spans 13 amino acids. MiXCR, applied by TCRdb to the 5' RACE reads, yields one record per CDR3 protein. The sample includes more than 80,000 distinct CDR3 sequences, approximately 12% seen only once; the top ten take under 50%. Time point denoted: sample taken at primary tumor resection. Material for sequencing was whole RNA from tumor, nontumor lung or frozen PBMC, left unsorted.

The chain links TRBV10-3 to TRBJ1-5, with a tentative D call TRBD1 (5 bases). The TCR originated in a male donor with early-stage non-small cell lung cancer. The starting material was PBMCs, obtained at surgery. The CDR3 DNA reads TGTGCCATCAGCCCCACAGGAGATCAGCCCCAGCATTTT. As protein: CAISPTGDQPQHF.